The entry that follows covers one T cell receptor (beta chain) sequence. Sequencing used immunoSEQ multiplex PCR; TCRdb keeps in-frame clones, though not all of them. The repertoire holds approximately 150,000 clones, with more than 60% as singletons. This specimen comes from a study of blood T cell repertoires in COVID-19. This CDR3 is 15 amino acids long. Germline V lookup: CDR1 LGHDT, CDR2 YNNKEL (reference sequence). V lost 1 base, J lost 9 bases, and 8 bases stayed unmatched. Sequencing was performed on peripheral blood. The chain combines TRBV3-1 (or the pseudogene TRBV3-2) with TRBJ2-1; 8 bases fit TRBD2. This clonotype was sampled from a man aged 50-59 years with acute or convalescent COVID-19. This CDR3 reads CASSQGRGETVEQFF. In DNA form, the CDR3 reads TGTGCCAGCAGCCAAGGGCGGGGGGAGACTGTTGAGCAGTTCTTC.